These 10 T cell receptor beta chains were all obtained from the same sample, sequenced in a study of blood T cell repertoires in COVID-19. This table comes from immunoSEQ multiplex PCR, and its TCRdb copy is limited to in-frame clones, with some not included. The sample shows some 140,000 clones, approximately 86% of them seen only once. The source material was peripheral blood. These receptors were collected from a man aged 55 to 69 with COVID-19, enrolled during active disease.

The rearrangement links TRBV5-1 to TRBJ1-6, with TRBD1 identical over 10 bases. CDR1 is SGHRS and CDR2 is YFSETQ in the germline V gene. V dropped 3 bases and J dropped 12; count of bases not matched to a gene: 3. The CDR3 is made up of 13 amino acids. The CDR3 protein is CASSSGDRGPLHF. CDR3 in DNA: TGCGCCAGCAGCTCCGGGGACAGGGGACCCCTCCACTTT.

The chain has TRBV10-3 and TRBJ2-3, with a tentative D call TRBD2 (6 bases). The CDR3 length is 16 residues. V gave up 8 bases and J gave up 2 bases, with 20 bases separating them. Germline CDR1 is ENHRY and CDR2 is SYGVKD. CDR3 in amino acids: CAIRADLLANTDTQYF. The CDR3, as DNA: TGTGCCATCCGCGCCGACCTACTAGCAAACACAGATACGCAGTATTTT.

The chain carries TRBV18 and TRBJ1-6; TRBD1 might be the D (5 bases). The V gene's germline CDR1 is KGHSH and CDR2 LQKENI. The V end was cut by 3 bases, the J end by 3 bases, with 6 bases between. This CDR3 has 14 residues. In DNA, the CDR3 is TGTGCCAGCTCACCGGACAACTATAATTCACCCCTCCACTTT. Translation gives CASSPDNYNSPLHF.

DNA of the CDR3: TGTGCCATCAGGAAGGACAGGGGAGGCGGTGAGCAGTTCTTC. Protein sequence: CAIRKDRGGGEQFF. The chain links TRBV10-3 to TRBJ2-1; TRBD1 agrees at 9 bases. Per germline, CDR1 ENHRY and CDR2 SYGVKD. The CDR3 runs 14 residues. Trimming cost V 6 bases and J 9 bases; bases outside gene matches: 9.

V gene TRBV9 combines with J gene TRBJ2-3, with D possibly TRBD2 on 6 matching bases. V was trimmed by 2 bases and J by 0 bases, leaving 7 bases between them. CDR1 and CDR2 (germline): SGDLS, YYNGEE. The CDR3 covers 14 residues. The CDR3 bases are TGTGCCAGCAGCGTTAGCGGTAGCACAGATACGCAGTATTTT. This gives the protein CASSVSGSTDTQYF.

The V gene is TRBV11-3, the J gene TRBJ2-2; D remains unclear. CDR1 is SGHNT, CDR2 YENEEA, per germline. Trimming removed 0 bases at V and 0 bases at J, with 11 bases between. The CDR3 spans 17 residues. CDR3 residues: CASSLDWPVANTGELFF. Here the CDR3 DNA reads TGTGCCAGCAGCTTAGACTGGCCCGTCGCGAACACCGGGGAGCTGTTTTTT.

The chain has TRBV6-5 and TRBJ2-5; 8 bases align to TRBD2. CDR1 is MNHEY and CDR2 is SVGAGI in the germline V gene. J lost 0 bases, V lost 8 bases, and 2 bases had no gene match. The CDR3 covers 13 residues. In DNA, the CDR3 is TGTGCCAGCTGGACTAGCAACCAAGAGACCCAGTACTTC. Its translation is CASWTSNQETQYF.

V is TRBV18 and J is TRBJ2-2; 9 nucleotides agree with TRBD2. Germline V gene sequence: CDR1 KGHSH, CDR2 LQKENI. The V and J ends lost 1 base and 7 bases, in that order; junction bases with no gene match: 7. The CDR3 spans 16 residues. CDR3 residues: CASSPLRGGADGELFF. As DNA, the CDR3 is TGTGCCAGCTCACCACTCCGCGGGGGGGCCGACGGGGAGCTGTTTTTT.

The gene calls are TRBV27 and TRBJ1-5, with D perhaps TRBD1 (6 bases). Germline loops: CDR1 MNHEY, CDR2 SMNVEV (reference sequence). V was cut by 2 bases and J by 0 bases, with 17 bases left in between. The CDR3 length is 18 residues. DNA for the CDR3: TGTGCCAGCAGTTTAAGGCAGGGAGGGGGTTATAGCAATCAGCCCCAGCATTTT. It specifies CASSLRQGGGYSNQPQHF.

V gene TRBV7-9 combines with J gene TRBJ1-1; 7 bases match TRBD1. The length of the CDR3 is 13 residues. V lost 4 bases to trimming and J lost 5 bases; unmatched junction nucleotides: 4. Germline V CDR1 and CDR2: SEHNR, FQNEAQ (reference sequence). The CDR3 loop is CASSYSRGTEAFF. The DNA of the CDR3 is TGTGCCAGCAGCTACAGCAGGGGGACTGAAGCTTTCTTT.